Listed here are 21 T cell receptor beta chains from one sample, sequenced in a study of HIV-infected patients and healthy controls. TCRdb reanalysed the 5' RACE reads using MiXCR and keeps one entry per CDR3 protein. The sample carries more than 60,000 distinct CDR3 sequences, less than 20% recorded once. Sequencing was carried out using CD4+ T cells from blood. Every receptor here comes from a human donor in good health.

Turning to this clonotype: One end of the junction fails to match germline, which may point to a read error. The chain is built from TRBV7-2 and TRBJ1-1; tentatively, D is TRBD1 (6 bases). Germline loops: CDR1 SGHTA, CDR2 FQGNSA. This CDR3 has 14 residues. The CDR3 protein is CASGSQGKNTKAFF. CDR3 in DNA: TGTGCCAGCGGGTCACAGGGAAAGAACACTAAAGCTTTCTTT.

As DNA, the CDR3 is TGTGCCAGCAAGGGACTAGCGGCGGATACGCAGTATTTT. Translation: CASKGLAADTQYF. This rearrangement joins TRBV6-1 to TRBJ2-3, with TRBD2 matching over 11 bases. The V segment lost 7 bases and the J segment 6 bases; nucleotides outside the gene matches: 3. Germline V gives CDR1 MNHNS, CDR2 SASEGT. The CDR3 length is 13 residues.

This chain uses TRBV18 with TRBJ2-3; TRBD1 aligns across 9 bases. Germline lookup yields CDR1 KGHSH and CDR2 LQKENI. There are 16 residues in the CDR3. V was clipped by 0 bases and J by 3 bases; unmatched bases: 4. CDR3 sequence: CASSPPGQGRTDTQYF. CDR3 DNA: TGTGCCAGCTCACCACCCGGACAGGGGAGGACAGATACGCAGTATTTT.

This clonotype showed up many times. The chain carries TRBV7-9 and TRBJ1-1, with D uncertain. Germline CDR1 reads SEHNR; CDR2 reads FQNEAQ (reference sequence). Trimming left V 1 base short and J 3 bases short, with 9 bases between. The CDR3 has 14 residues. In DNA, the CDR3 is TGTGCCAGCAGCTTAGAGGCGGTAGACACTGAAGCTTTCTTT. This translates into CASSLEAVDTEAFF.

The sample holds a few counts of this clonotype. The gene calls are TRBV10-2 and TRBJ2-3, with D possibly being TRBD1 (5 bases). CDR1 WSHSY and CDR2 SAAADI come from the germline V gene. The CDR3 consists of 15 residues. Between the trimmed V and J ends, which lost 9 bases and 1 base, there was a span of 17 bases. The CDR3 coding sequence is TGCGCCAGTAGAAGTCCAGGGCCGGGCACAGATACGCAGTATTTT. It is translated as CASRSPGPGTDTQYF.

The chain uses TRBV20-1 and TRBJ1-1; D is possibly TRBD1 (6 bases). The CDR3 totals 13 residues. Per germline, CDR1 DFQATT and CDR2 SNEGSKA (reference sequence). Trimming removed 4 bases from V and 0 bases from J, with 9 bases in between. Written as DNA, the CDR3 is TGCAGTGCTATTGACAGGTTGAACACTGAAGCTTTCTTT. This encodes CSAIDRLNTEAFF.

The chain uses TRBV19 and TRBJ2-1; the D gene is possibly TRBD1 (5 bases). This CDR3 is 14 amino acids long. Trimming left V 1 base short and J 4 bases short, with 8 bases between. CDR1 is LNHDA, CDR2 SQIVND, per germline (reference sequence). CDR3 sequence: CASSIGTHYNEQFF. The CDR3 nucleotides read TGTGCCAGTAGTATAGGGACACATTACAATGAGCAGTTCTTC.

The sample holds a few counts of this clonotype. This chain connects TRBV20-1 to TRBJ2-7, with D tentatively TRBD1 (7 bases). Germline CDR1 is DFQATT and CDR2 is SNEGSKA (reference sequence). Trimming removed 3 bases from V and 5 bases from J, with 14 bases in between. There are 13 residues in the CDR3. The CDR3 DNA follows: TGCAGTGCTAGTCGACAGGGCGGGGACGAGCAGTACTTC. Amino acids: CSASRQGGDEQYF.

This rearrangement joins TRBV10-3 to TRBJ2-3, with D hard to call. Trimming stripped 4 bases from V and 5 bases from J, with 10 bases between. Germline V gene sequence: CDR1 ENHRY, CDR2 SYGVKD. The CDR3 loop spans 13 amino acids. The chain's CDR3 is CAISVSSQDTQYF. The CDR3, as DNA: TGTGCCATCAGTGTCTCTAGTCAAGATACGCAGTATTTT.

This clonotype showed up just a few times. The chain is built from TRBV12-3 or TRBV12-4 and TRBJ2-7; tentative D call: TRBD2 (5 bases). This CDR3 region has 12 residues. V was cut by 2 bases and J by 6 bases, with 8 bases left in between. The CDR3 coding sequence is TGTGCCAGCAGTTTACGAGGGTTCGAGCAGTACTTC. Translation gives CASSLRGFEQYF.

This chain links TRBV10-3 with TRBJ2-3; 14 bases map to TRBD2. The germline CDR1 and CDR2 sequences are ENHRY and SYGVKD. The CDR3 loop spans 17 amino acids. After removal of 10 bases from V and 0 bases from J, the junction contained 9 bases not matched to a gene. The CDR3 sequence is CATGLAGGLGSTDTQYF. The CDR3 nucleotides are TGTGCCACCGGACTAGCGGGAGGATTAGGTAGCACAGATACGCAGTATTTT.

This clonotype was counted a few times. V is TRBV6-5 and J is TRBJ2-3; TRBD1 aligns across 10 bases. This CDR3 is 13 amino acids long. From germline, CDR1 is MNHEY and CDR2 SVGAGI. Losses at the gene ends were 6 bases for V and 7 bases for J; bases not matched to a gene: 4. The CDR3 protein is CASRTGGAYTQYF. The CDR3 DNA reads TGTGCCAGCAGGACAGGGGGCGCATATACGCAGTATTTT.

The chain couples TRBV7-9 to TRBJ2-3; perhaps TRBD2 as D (6 bases). The CDR3 runs 16 residues. Germline V gene sequence: CDR1 SEHNR, CDR2 FQNEAQ (reference sequence). Trimming removed 5 bases at V and 0 bases at J, with 15 bases between. CDR3 sequence: CASSTRAGKSTDTQYF. The CDR3 bases are TGTGCCAGCAGCACAAGAGCGGGCAAAAGCACAGATACGCAGTATTTT.

The rearrangement uses TRBV18 and TRBJ1-1; 8 nucleotides match TRBD1. The V and J ends lost 6 bases and 6 bases, in that order; junction bases with no gene match: 9. Germline CDR1 KGHSH, CDR2 LQKENI. This CDR3 is built from 14 residues. Here the CDR3 DNA reads TGTGCCAGCTCGAGGGACAGGCAGGAGCCTGAAGCTTTCTTT. Protein: CASSRDRQEPEAFF.

At least ten counts were recorded for this clonotype. This rearrangement joins TRBV7-9 to TRBJ2-1; TRBD1 agrees at 8 bases. The CDR3 extends over 15 amino acids. The V gene end was trimmed by 4 bases and the J gene end by 6 bases; junction bases not matched to a gene: 8. The germline CDR1 and CDR2 sequences are SEHNR and FQNEAQ (reference sequence). In nucleotides, the CDR3 is TGTGCCAGCAGCTGGGGACAGGTGAAGATCAATGAGCAGTTCTTC. As protein: CASSWGQVKINEQFF.

The V and J genes are TRBV19 and TRBJ2-5; D possibly matches TRBD1 or TRBD2 (6 bases each). CDR1 is LNHDA, CDR2 SQIVND, per germline (reference sequence). The CDR3 is 15 residues long. The V end was cut by 7 bases, the J end by 9 bases, with 24 bases between. CDR3 nucleotide sequence: TGTGCCAGTACTGCGACGGTGGGGGGCGGAGCGGCCCAGTACTTC. As protein: CASTATVGGGAAQYF. Full variable domain (missing parts from reference TRBV19 and TRBJ2-5): DGGITQSPKYLFRKEGQNVTLSCEQNLNHDAMYWYRQDPGQGLRLIYYSQIVNDFQKGDIAEGYSVSREKKESFPLTVTSAQKNPTAFYLCASTATVGGGAAQYFGPGTRLLVL.

The gene calls are TRBV12-3 or TRBV12-4 and TRBJ2-5, with unresolved D. Trimming removed 5 bases from V and 0 bases from J, with 7 bases in between. The CDR3 loop spans 13 amino acids. In DNA form, the CDR3 reads TGTGCCAGCAGTCGCTATAACCAAGAGACCCAGTACTTC. Its translation: CASSRYNQETQYF.

V usage is TRBV28 and J usage is TRBJ1-2; 8 positions match TRBD1. The CDR3 has 15 residues. V shed 5 bases, J shed 8 bases, and the junction held 13 bases outside the gene matches. The germline V gene has CDR1 MDHEN and CDR2 SYDVKM. CDR3 nucleotide sequence: TGTGCCAGCAGTACCTGGTCCAGGGGGCGCGAGGGCTACACCTTC. It yields the protein CASSTWSRGREGYTF.

A few counts support this clonotype. The chain carries TRBV20-1 and TRBJ1-2, with a possible D match to TRBD1 (6 bases). With 2 bases removed from V and 11 bases from J, the gap between germline ends came to 15 bases. Germline values: CDR1 DFQATT, CDR2 SNEGSKA (reference sequence). The CDR3 extends over 12 amino acids. CDR3 in DNA: TGCAGTGCTAGACTCCGGACAGAAGGTTACACCTTC. This gives the protein CSARLRTEGYTF.

In this sample, this clonotype turned up many times. The chain is built from TRBV12-3 or TRBV12-4 and TRBJ1-3; D gene unclear. Trimming cost V 7 bases and J 4 bases, with 14 bases left between them. The CDR3 length is 14 residues. CDR3 nucleotide sequence: TGTGCCAGCACCCACGCGGGCCTCGGAAACACCATATATTTT. Encoded protein: CASTHAGLGNTIYF.

This chain links TRBV5-1 with TRBJ2-1, with D tentatively TRBD1 (6 bases). Trimming removed 6 bases from V and 6 bases from J, with 19 bases in between. There are 15 residues in the CDR3. Germline CDR1 and CDR2: SGHRS and YFSETQ. The CDR3 DNA follows: TGCGCCAGCATACCCAACCCAGGGGTTGCCAATGAGCAGTTCTTC. Protein sequence: CASIPNPGVANEQFF.